The 30 T cell receptor beta chains presented below share a single source sample, sequenced in a study of T-cell reconstitution after alpha-beta-depleted transplantation in children. The TCRbeta library was prepared with unique molecular identifiers. One entry per CDR3 protein results from TCRdb running MiXCR on the PCR reads. The data show fewer than 400,000 distinct CDR3 sequences, with roughly 22% seen just once and around 4% held by the top ten. The material sequenced was PBMCs from the stem cell graft donor, taken from the stem cell graft. The receptors come from a human donor who donated a stem cell graft to a child with acute myeloid leukemia.

This chain connects TRBV12-3 or TRBV12-4 to TRBJ1-1; D ambiguous. The CDR3 consists of 14 residues. V was shortened by 11 bases and J by 6 bases, with 22 bases between the two germline ends. The CDR3 region has the DNA TGTGCCGCCACTCGGCTGGCGGTCACAGCTGAAGCTTTCTTT. Protein sequence: CAATRLAVTAEAFF.

The chain has TRBV11-1 and TRBJ2-5, with D tentatively TRBD1 (6 bases). Germline CDR1 SGHAT, CDR2 FQDESV (reference sequence). This CDR3 comprises 15 residues. V dropped 4 bases and J dropped 1 base, with 13 bases sitting between them. The CDR3 region is CASSSIGDTQETQYF. CDR3 coding DNA: TGTGCCAGCAGCTCTATAGGGGACACCCAAGAGACCCAGTACTTC.

This chain links TRBV7-2 with TRBJ2-1; 9 bases are a match to TRBD2. The CDR3 is made up of 17 amino acids. V gave up 5 bases and J gave up 4 bases; unmatched junction bases: 12. Germline CDR1 reads SGHTA; CDR2 reads FQGNSA. CDR3 protein: CASSIPVAGGPYNEQFF. The CDR3 nucleotides read TGTGCCAGCAGCATCCCGGTTGCGGGAGGGCCGTACAATGAGCAGTTCTTC.

This chain connects TRBV21-1 to TRBJ2-7; whether TRBD2, the table's D call, matches the DNA was not checked. TRBV21-1 counts as a pseudogene. The CDR3 length is 16 residues. In DNA, the CDR3 is TGTGCCAGCAGCACGACGGGGTGGTTGGCGGGATGGGAGCAGTACTTC. The encoded protein is CASSTTGWLAGWEQYF.

The chain joins TRBV20-1 to TRBJ2-7; the D gene could be TRBD1 or TRBD2 (5 bases each). The CDR3 covers 14 residues. Trimming left V 3 bases short and J 2 bases short, with 14 bases between. The germline V gene has CDR1 DFQATT and CDR2 SNEGSKA (reference sequence). The CDR3 reads CSASAGTETYEQYF. The CDR3 DNA sequence: TGCAGTGCTAGCGCAGGGACGGAAACCTACGAGCAGTACTTC.

The chain links TRBV18 to TRBJ2-1, with D tentatively TRBD1 (6 bases). Per germline, CDR1 KGHSH and CDR2 LQKENI. The CDR3 has 16 amino acids. Trimming pared 2 bases from V and 1 base from J, leaving 12 bases between. The CDR3 region is CASSPSTGLSYNEQFF. The CDR3 nucleotides read TGTGCCAGCTCACCATCGACAGGATTATCCTACAATGAGCAGTTCTTC.

This clonotype occurred a few times. The rearrangement uses TRBV7-2 and TRBJ1-1; no reliable D call. Germline values: CDR1 SGHTA, CDR2 FQGNSA. The CDR3 spans 13 residues. The V end lost 1 base, the J end lost 3 bases, and 6 bases lay between the germline ends. This CDR3 is CASSLDTDTEAFF. CDR3 nucleotide sequence: TGTGCCAGCAGCTTAGATACGGACACTGAAGCTTTCTTT.

This clonotype was seen ten or more times. The chain employs TRBV5-5 and TRBJ2-1; TRBD2 is a possible D gene (6 bases). This CDR3 spans 16 amino acids. Trimming pared 4 bases from V and 2 bases from J, leaving 16 bases between. The V gene's germline CDR1 is SGHKS and CDR2 YYEKEE (reference sequence). The CDR3 spells CASSPLRDPAYNEQFF. The CDR3 DNA sequence: TGTGCCAGCAGCCCATTGCGGGACCCCGCCTACAATGAGCAGTTCTTC.

V is TRBV20-1 and J is TRBJ2-1; 7 bases are a match to TRBD2. The CDR3 extends over 16 amino acids. V was pared by 3 bases and J by 8 bases, with 16 bases of the junction left unmatched. Germline-derived CDR1 and CDR2 are DFQATT and SNEGSKA (reference sequence). CDR3 region: CSASPPARGSFDEQFF. CDR3 DNA: TGCAGTGCTAGCCCCCCAGCGCGCGGGAGTTTCGATGAGCAGTTCTTC.

This chain links TRBV12-3 or TRBV12-4 with TRBJ1-1; D may be TRBD1 (5 bases). This CDR3 has 13 amino acids. V lost 7 bases, J lost 1 base, and 10 bases lay in between. CDR3 bases: TGTGCCAGCAAGCCCGGGGGGAACACTGAAGCTTTCTTT. It specifies CASKPGGNTEAFF.

The V gene is TRBV29-1, the J gene TRBJ2-1, with D perhaps matching TRBD1 (6 bases). The germline gives CDR1 SQVTM, CDR2 ANQGSEA. Trimming removed 3 bases from V and 7 bases from J, with 13 bases in between. This CDR3 comprises 13 residues. Here the CDR3 reads CSVDRGSGNEQFF. Here the CDR3 DNA reads TGCAGCGTTGACAGGGGATCGGGTAATGAGCAGTTCTTC.

The V gene is TRBV7-9, the J gene TRBJ2-3; 7 positions match TRBD2. CDR3 length: 16 residues. The trim removed 4 bases at V and 3 bases at J, leaving 10 bases unmatched. From germline, CDR1 is SEHNR and CDR2 FQNEAQ (reference sequence). This CDR3 reads CASSSSGRVRTDTQYF. CDR3 nucleotides: TGTGCCAGCAGCTCATCAGGGAGGGTGAGGACAGATACGCAGTATTTT. Complete variable domain (other parts from reference TRBV7-9 and TRBJ2-3): DTGVSQNPRHKITKRGQNVTFRCDPISEHNRLYWYRQTLGQGPEFLTYFQNEAQLEKSRLLSDRFSAERPKGSFSTLEIQRTEQGDSAMYLCASSSSGRVRTDTQYFGPGTRLTVL.

This clonotype has ten or more counts. The chain uses TRBV20-1 and TRBJ1-5, with 7 bases identical to TRBD1. The V segment lost 4 bases and the J segment 5 bases; nucleotides outside the gene matches: 2. Germline V CDR1 and CDR2: DFQATT, SNEGSKA (reference sequence). This CDR3 region has 12 residues. The CDR3 nucleotides are TGCAGTGCTAAAACAGGGGATCAGCCCCAGCATTTT. Translating gives CSAKTGDQPQHF.

The table lists this clonotype with a few counts. V usage is TRBV12-3 or TRBV12-4 and J usage is TRBJ2-3, with D unresolved. The V end lost 1 base, the J end lost 8 bases, and 10 bases lay between the germline ends. The CDR3 is made up of 13 amino acids. The CDR3 region is CASSLDTGGTQYF. The DNA for the CDR3 is TGTGCCAGCAGTTTAGACACCGGCGGTACGCAGTATTTT.

This clonotype was found a few times. The V and J genes are TRBV7-2 and TRBJ2-3; the D gene is possibly TRBD1 (5 bases). CDR3 length: 12 residues. Germline V CDR1 and CDR2: SGHTA, FQGNSA. The ends were cut back, 6 bases at V and 4 bases at J, with 8 bases in the middle. CDR3 coding DNA: TGTGCCAGCAGTCGACAGTCAGATACGCAGTATTTT. Protein: CASSRQSDTQYF.

This rearrangement joins TRBV11-2 to TRBJ2-6, with D possibly being TRBD2 (5 bases). CDR3 size: 15 residues. Germline V CDR1 and CDR2: SGHAT, FQNNGV. Trimming left V 4 bases short and J 4 bases short, with 11 bases between. The CDR3 nucleotides are TGTGCCAGCAGCTACGGACTGTTGGGGGCCAACGTCCTGACTTTC. Translation gives CASSYGLLGANVLTF.

In its sample, this clonotype was seen a few times. The gene calls are TRBV29-1 and TRBJ2-5, with TRBD1 as a possible D gene (6 bases). Germline V CDR1 and CDR2: SQVTM, ANQGSEA. The CDR3 sequence is 11 residues long. V was shortened by 7 bases and J by 4 bases, with 10 bases between the two germline ends. As DNA, the CDR3 is TGCAGCGACAGGGATCGAGAGACCCAGTACTTC. Translating it yields CSDRDRETQYF. Based on the CDR3 plus reference TRBV29-1 and TRBJ2-5, the full variable domain is SAVISQKPSRDICQRGTSLTIQCQVDSQVTMMFWYRQQPGQSLTLIATANQGSEATYESGFVIDKFPISRPNLTFSTLTVSNMSPEDSSIYLCSDRDRETQYFGPGTRLLVL.

This chain connects TRBV12-3 or TRBV12-4 to TRBJ2-1; 13 bases fit TRBD2. After removal of 5 bases from V and 8 bases from J, the junction contained 3 bases not matched to a gene. This CDR3 region has 14 residues. The CDR3 loop reads CASSGTSGTYEQFF. The CDR3 bases are TGTGCCAGCAGTGGGACTAGCGGGACTTATGAGCAGTTCTTC.

The chain couples TRBV12-3 or TRBV12-4 to TRBJ2-1; TRBD2 aligns across 8 bases. After removal of 3 bases from V and 2 bases from J, the junction contained 6 bases not matched to a gene. CDR3 length: 16 residues. The CDR3 spells CASSFWNGRAYNEQFF. CDR3 DNA: TGTGCCAGCAGTTTTTGGAACGGGAGGGCCTACAATGAGCAGTTCTTC.

This chain joins TRBV5-1 and TRBJ2-1, with a possible D match to TRBD2 (6 bases). V lost 2 bases, J lost 3 bases, and 12 bases lay in between. CDR1 and CDR2 from the germline V gene are SGHRS and YFSETQ. The CDR3 is 15 amino acids. Here the CDR3 DNA reads TGCGCCAGCAGCTTCGAAGCGGGCCTCTACAATGAGCAGTTCTTC. This sequence encodes CASSFEAGLYNEQFF.

This clonotype was observed once. In DNA, the CDR3 is TGTGCCAGCAGCCTGGGCCGGACGCCATCCATATATTTT. Protein product: CASSLGRTPSIYF. The rearrangement uses TRBV7-2 and TRBJ1-3; D is ambiguous. The CDR3 contains 13 residues. Germline V gene sequence: CDR1 SGHTA, CDR2 FQGNSA. With 5 bases removed from V and 11 bases from J, the gap between germline ends came to 16 bases.

The chain combines TRBV12-3 or TRBV12-4 with TRBJ2-1; D may be TRBD2 (6 bases). The V gene lost 3 bases and the J gene lost 0 bases, with 9 bases spanning the gap. The CDR3 covers 15 residues. In DNA, the CDR3 is TGTGCCAGCAGTTTGCAGGGACTCTCCTACAATGAGCAGTTCTTC. This sequence encodes CASSLQGLSYNEQFF.

This clonotype occurred a few times. The chain joins TRBV12-3 or TRBV12-4 to TRBJ2-5; D uncertain. Trimming left V 5 bases short and J 1 base short, with 8 bases between. This CDR3 region has 13 residues. The DNA of the CDR3 is TGTGCCAGCAGTATTCAGGCCCAAGAGACCCAGTACTTC. This codes for CASSIQAQETQYF.

The J gene is TRBJ2-3, the V gene TRBV3-1; D is unresolved. The germline CDR1 and CDR2 sequences are LGHDT and YNNKEL (reference sequence). Trimming took off 0 bases at V and 0 bases at J, with 19 bases between the two ends. The length of the CDR3 is 19 residues. The chain's CDR3 is CASSQDGLSLLASTDTQYF. CDR3 coding DNA: TGTGCCAGCAGCCAAGATGGGCTCTCTCTTTTGGCTAGCACAGATACGCAGTATTTT.

The chain has TRBV6-5 and TRBJ1-1, with a weak D call TRBD1 (5 bases). CDR1 and CDR2 (germline): MNHEY, SVGAGI. Trimming cost V 6 bases and J 1 base, with 24 bases left between them. The CDR3 consists of 18 residues. The CDR3 DNA reads as TGTGCCAGCAGCCCGTTTACATACAGAATCACAGGGAACACTGAAGCTTTCTTT. This encodes CASSPFTYRITGNTEAFF.

This clonotype was recorded at least ten times. The rearrangement links TRBV29-1 to TRBJ2-3, with 7 bases aligning to TRBD1. Trimming took 4 bases from V and 2 from J; bases not matched to a gene: 6. The CDR3 runs 14 residues. In germline, CDR1 is SQVTM, CDR2 ANQGSEA. The CDR3 nucleotides are TGCAGCGTTGCATTGGGACAGAACACAGATACGCAGTATTTT. Residues: CSVALGQNTDTQYF.

A few counts support this clonotype. J is TRBJ2-3 and V is TRBV5-1; maybe TRBD1 (6 bases). This CDR3 comprises 13 residues. CDR1 and CDR2 (germline): SGHRS, YFSETQ. V shed 0 bases and J shed 5 bases, with 7 bases lying between them. CDR3 loop: CASSLGTEDTQYF. The CDR3 DNA is TGCGCCAGCAGCTTGGGGACAGAAGATACGCAGTATTTT.

J is TRBJ2-3 and V is TRBV7-2; a possible D gene is TRBD2 (6 bases). Germline loops: CDR1 SGHTA, CDR2 FQGNSA. CDR3 length equals 16 residues. V was trimmed by 3 bases and J by 2 bases, leaving 15 bases between them. The CDR3 sequence: CASSFGASAYTDTQYF. CDR3 DNA sequence: TGTGCCAGCAGCTTCGGGGCTAGCGCCTACACAGATACGCAGTATTTT.

There are many counts of this clonotype. The chain carries TRBV29-1 and TRBJ2-7; 11 nucleotides match TRBD1. V shed 3 bases and J 7 bases; nucleotides not matched to a gene: 17. The CDR3 sequence is 17 residues long. CDR1 SQVTM and CDR2 ANQGSEA come from the germline V gene. The CDR3 spells CSVEVWTGGAMVQEQYF. In nucleotides, the CDR3 is TGCAGCGTTGAGGTATGGACAGGGGGCGCGATGGTCCAAGAGCAGTACTTC.

The chain combines TRBV24-1 with TRBJ2-7; TRBD1 is a possible D gene (5 bases). Trimming removed 4 bases from V and 2 bases from J, with 8 bases in between. The CDR3 is 13 amino acids. Germline CDR1 and CDR2: KGHDR and SFDVKD. The CDR3 region is CATSEGAAYEQYF. CDR3 sequence (DNA): TGTGCCACCAGTGAAGGGGCGGCCTACGAGCAGTACTTC.